This is a list of T cell receptor beta chains from one sample in a study of identical twins. Via MiXCR, TCRdb re-called the 5' RACE reads, giving one row per CDR3 protein. Of a few hundred thousand distinct CDR3 sequences detected, approximately 10% appear once; the ten largest clones hold under 9.5%. What was sequenced was naive T cells sorted from blood. Receptor source: a woman aged 45-65 years in good health. Both conserved end residues are part of each CDR3. A D gene is named only where the DNA matches it firmly. Clone size is shown for a subset of rows, as once, few, many or a class of expanded clone.

size,J,V,D,DNA,CDR3
-,TRBJ2-5,TRBV7-8,TRBD2,TGTGCCAGCAGCGCCGGCGGGGCGGGAGGGACCCAAGAGACCCAGTACTTC,CASSAGGAGGTQETQYF
many,TRBJ1-3,TRBV20-1,-,TGCAGTGCAACTTCTCATGACACCATATATTTT,CSATSHDTIYF
-,TRBJ1-1,TRBV29-1,-,TGCAGCGTCCGCCGGGCCCCCACTGAAGCTTTCTTT,CSVRRAPTEAFF
many,TRBJ2-1,TRBV6-1,-,TGTGCCAGCAGTGTGACGGGTCGGAAGTTCTTC,CASSVTGRKFF
many,TRBJ2-1,TRBV5-1,TRBD1,TGCGCCAGCAGCAAGGACAGGGATTACAATGAGCAGTTCTTC,CASSKDRDYNEQFF
-,TRBJ2-7,TRBV3-1,TRBD2,TGTGCCAGCAGCCAAGAACTAGCGGGGTCCTACGAGCAGTACTTC,CASSQELAGSYEQYF
-,TRBJ1-1,TRBV10-3,TRBD1,TGTGCCACCTCGGGACAGGGCACTGAAGCTTTCTTT,CATSGQGTEAFF
many,TRBJ1-2,TRBV7-9,-,TGTGCCAGCAGCCAGCAGACAGCGGAGGAATATGGCTACACCTTC,CASSQQTAEEYGYTF
few,TRBJ1-4,TRBV12-3/TRBV12-4,-,TGTGCCAGCAGTTTATCTCCAGGGTATGGTGAAAAACTGTTTTTT,CASSLSPGYGEKLFF
few,TRBJ2-1,TRBV12-3/TRBV12-4,TRBD2,TGTGCCAGCAGTAACGGACTAGCGGGAGGGAGGAGAGATGAGCAGTTCTTC,CASSNGLAGGRRDEQFF
few,TRBJ2-3,TRBV5-1,TRBD2,TGCGCCAGCACCCAAAACCGGCTAGCGGGAGGGGCTACGCAGTATTTT,CASTQNRLAGGATQYF
many,TRBJ2-3,TRBV20-1,-,TGCAGTGCTAGCCAGGGCACAGATACGCAGTATTTT,CSASQGTDTQYF
many,TRBJ2-7,TRBV20-1,-,TGCAGTGCTGGACCTCCCGGGGCGAGGTTGGACGAGCAGTACTTC,CSAGPPGARLDEQYF
many,TRBJ2-1,TRBV20-1,TRBD2,TGCAGTGCGAGTAGGACTAGCGGGATTAATGAGCAGTTCTTC,CSASRTSGINEQFF
many,TRBJ1-2,TRBV29-1,-,TGCAGCGTTCTCCAAGAGGGGAACTATGGCTACACCTTC,CSVLQEGNYGYTF
few,TRBJ2-1,TRBV20-1,TRBD2,TGCAGTGCGAAGGGACTAGCGGGAGTAGGCGAGCAGTTCTTC,CSAKGLAGVGEQFF
few,TRBJ2-6,TRBV5-1,-,TGCGCCAGCAGCTTGGAAGCGGCCATTTCGGCCAACGTCCTGACTTTC,CASSLEAAISANVLTF
-,TRBJ2-2,TRBV20-1,TRBD2,TGCAGTGCCACGAGCGGGATCCACACCGGGGAGCTGTTTTTT,CSATSGIHTGELFF
many,TRBJ2-1,TRBV5-5,-,TGTGCCAGCAGCTTGCTCGGGAACAATGAGCAGTTCTTC,CASSLLGNNEQFF
few,TRBJ2-7,TRBV20-1,-,TGCAGTGCTAGCCAGCCCAGGGGTGCCCACTACGAGCAGTACTTC,CSASQPRGAHYEQYF
-,TRBJ2-3,TRBV5-1,-,TGCGCCAGCAGAAACGGACTGGACAGCTTCACAGATACGCAGTATTTT,CASRNGLDSFTDTQYF
-,TRBJ2-7,TRBV20-1,-,TGCAGTGCAGGGGGGACGGAAGCCTACGAGCAGTACTTC,CSAGGTEAYEQYF
few,TRBJ2-7,TRBV12-3/TRBV12-4,TRBD2,TGTGCCAGCAGTTTAGTATCTACTAGCGGGAGAAGGTACGAGCAGTACTTC,CASSLVSTSGRRYEQYF
many,TRBJ1-1,TRBV11-2,-,TGTGCCAGCAGCTTAGATAGTACCGGGAGCACTGAAGCTTTCTTT,CASSLDSTGSTEAFF
many,TRBJ2-5,TRBV5-1,TRBD1,TGCGCCAGCAGCTTACGGACAGGGCAAGAGACCCAGTACTTC,CASSLRTGQETQYF
-,TRBJ2-5,TRBV9,-,TGTGCCAGCAGCGAGGACCTGACTCAAGAGACCCAGTACTTC,CASSEDLTQETQYF
many,TRBJ1-4,TRBV7-8,-,TGTGCCAGCAGCCCACCCGAGGGGTATAATGAAAAACTGTTTTTT,CASSPPEGYNEKLFF
many,TRBJ2-2,TRBV20-1,TRBD2,TGCAGTGCTAGAGAGTCACTAGCGATGAACACCGGGGAGCTGTTTTTT,CSARESLAMNTGELFF
many,TRBJ2-2,TRBV7-2,-,TGTGCCAGCAGCCCTTGGGACTTACACCGACTTACCGGGGAGCTGTTTTTT,CASSPWDLHRLTGELFF
many,TRBJ1-2,TRBV7-2,TRBD1,TGTGCCAGCAGCCGGGACAGGGTGAGGGGTGGCTACACCTTC,CASSRDRVRGGYTF
many,TRBJ1-1,TRBV3-1,-,TGTGCCAGCAGCCAACTAGGGCGCCGGATGAACACTGAAGCTTTCTTT,CASSQLGRRMNTEAFF
-,TRBJ1-5,TRBV20-1,-,TGCAGTGCTAGAGTGACGGGGGGGGGTAATCAGCCCCAGCATTTT,CSARVTGGGNQPQHF
many,TRBJ1-2,TRBV6-5,-,TGTGCCAGCAGTCCTTTCACAGGGATCGGCTATGGCTACACCTTC,CASSPFTGIGYGYTF
many,TRBJ2-5,TRBV5-1,TRBD1,TGCGCCAGCAGACTCATAACAGGGGGCGCAGAGACCCAGTACTTC,CASRLITGGAETQYF
-,TRBJ1-1,TRBV13,-,TGTGCCAGCAGCTTAGTGGGGATGGATCTTCCTGAAGCTTTCTTT,CASSLVGMDLPEAFF
few,TRBJ2-1,TRBV6-4,-,TGTGCCAGCAGCCATGTCCGGGACTTAGACTCCTACAATGAGCAGTTCTTC,CASSHVRDLDSYNEQFF
few,TRBJ1-5,TRBV5-1,TRBD1,TGCGCCAGCAGCTTCGAGGGGGCGGAACAGCCCCAGCATTTT,CASSFEGAEQPQHF
few,TRBJ1-5,TRBV4-1,-,TGCGCCAGCAGCCAAGAGGCCCCCACGGTTGGACAGCCCCAGCATTTT,CASSQEAPTVGQPQHF
few,TRBJ2-1,TRBV5-1,TRBD1,TGCGCCAGCAGCCACGGACAGGGAAATGAGCAGTTCTTC,CASSHGQGNEQFF
-,TRBJ2-5,TRBV10-3,TRBD2,TGTGCCATCAGAGACGGACTAGCGGTCCGGGAGACCCAGTACTTC,CAIRDGLAVRETQYF
many,TRBJ2-1,TRBV24-1,TRBD2,TGTGCCACCTCGTCCCTAGCGGGACTCGGGTTCAATGAGCAGTTCTTC,CATSSLAGLGFNEQFF
many,TRBJ2-1,TRBV3-1,-,TGTGCCAGCAGCATGAGAACGTCCTACAATGAGCAGTTCTTC,CASSMRTSYNEQFF